Listed below are T cell receptor beta chains from one sample, sequenced in a study of CD8 T cells in ankylosing spondylitis. Each CDR3 protein gets one entry after TCRdb re-called the 5' RACE reads with MiXCR. This sample yields about 130,000 distinct CDR3 sequences, of which 9.5% to 12% are seen a single time; about 4% belongs to the top ten. Sequencing was carried out using blood, either unsorted or a sorted T cell fraction (not recorded which). Receptors originate from a female donor with ankylosing spondylitis or in good health (not recorded which). Each CDR3 is given with its conserved first and last residue. The order of the fields is CDR3 DNA, CDR3 protein, clone size, J gene, V gene, D gene. The D gene is left open where the match is weak. For some rows the clone size is stated as once, few or many, or as a class when expanded; others skip it.

cdr3_nt: TGTGCCAGCAGCCAAGTCCTAGCGGGTGGATACTACGAGCAGTACTTC
cdr3_aa: CASSQVLAGGYYEQYF
clone_size: few
j_call: TRBJ2-7
v_call: TRBV3-1
d_call: TRBD2

cdr3_nt: TGTGCCAGCAGACCGGGGGGGCTTGAGCAGTACTTC
cdr3_aa: CASRPGGLEQYF
clone_size: many
j_call: TRBJ2-7
v_call: TRBV28
d_call: TRBD2

cdr3_nt: TGTGCCACCAGTCGTGGGGGCAGTGGGGCAGACCGGGGCTACACCTTC
cdr3_aa: CATSRGGSGADRGYTF
clone_size: few
j_call: TRBJ1-2
v_call: TRBV24-1
d_call: .

cdr3_nt: TGTGCCATCAGCCCTAGCGGGGGGGACTTCAATGAGCAGTTCTTC
cdr3_aa: CAISPSGGDFNEQFF
clone_size: many
j_call: TRBJ2-1
v_call: TRBV10-3
d_call: TRBD2

cdr3_nt: TGTGCCAGCAGTCGAGAGCGGGGACAAGAGACCCAGTACTTC
cdr3_aa: CASSRERGQETQYF
clone_size: many
j_call: TRBJ2-5
v_call: TRBV12-3/TRBV12-4
d_call: TRBD2

cdr3_nt: TGTGCCAGCCGGGGGACTCGAGAGCAGTTCTTC
cdr3_aa: CASRGTREQFF
clone_size: many
j_call: TRBJ2-1
v_call: TRBV28
d_call: .

cdr3_nt: TGTGCCAGCAGCCTTGGGGGGGTGGTACAGCCCCAGCATTTT
cdr3_aa: CASSLGGVVQPQHF
clone_size: many
j_call: TRBJ1-5
v_call: TRBV5-6
d_call: .

cdr3_nt: TGCAGTGCTAGAGATAGGTCCGATCCGGGGTTCAATGAGCAGTTCTTC
cdr3_aa: CSARDRSDPGFNEQFF
clone_size: many
j_call: TRBJ2-1
v_call: TRBV20-1
d_call: .

cdr3_nt: TGCAGTGCTAGCCCTAGCGGGGGGGTCTGGAATGAGCAGTTCTTC
cdr3_aa: CSASPSGGVWNEQFF
clone_size: many
j_call: TRBJ2-1
v_call: TRBV20-1
d_call: TRBD2

cdr3_nt: TGCGCCAGCAGCCAAGATCTTCCAGGGGGTTATGGCTACACCTTC
cdr3_aa: CASSQDLPGGYGYTF
clone_size: .
j_call: TRBJ1-2
v_call: TRBV4-1
d_call: TRBD1

cdr3_nt: TGCGCCAGCAGCAGGAGCACAGATACGCAGTATTTT
cdr3_aa: CASSRSTDTQYF
clone_size: few
j_call: TRBJ2-3
v_call: TRBV5-1
d_call: .

cdr3_nt: TGTGCCAGCAGGCCTTACTCCGGCGGTGAGCAGTTCTTC
cdr3_aa: CASRPYSGGEQFF
clone_size: many
j_call: TRBJ2-1
v_call: TRBV6-6
d_call: .

cdr3_nt: TGCGCCAGCGTGGTATCTCAGCCCCAGCATTTT
cdr3_aa: CASVVSQPQHF
clone_size: many
j_call: TRBJ1-5
v_call: TRBV5-1
d_call: .

cdr3_nt: TGTGCCAGCAACAAGCGGGAGGGACAAGAGACCCAGTACTTC
cdr3_aa: CASNKREGQETQYF
clone_size: many
j_call: TRBJ2-5
v_call: TRBV7-9
d_call: TRBD2

cdr3_nt: TGTGCCAGCAGTTTCGGGGTGAGGCCTGAAGCTTTCTTT
cdr3_aa: CASSFGVRPEAFF
clone_size: many
j_call: TRBJ1-1
v_call: TRBV28
d_call: .

cdr3_nt: TGTGCCAGCAGCTACGGACTAGCGGGCCCCACAGATACGCAGTATTTT
cdr3_aa: CASSYGLAGPTDTQYF
clone_size: few
j_call: TRBJ2-3
v_call: TRBV7-2
d_call: TRBD2

cdr3_nt: TGTGCCAGTAGTATACCTGGTTATCAGCCCCAGCATTTT
cdr3_aa: CASSIPGYQPQHF
clone_size: many
j_call: TRBJ1-5
v_call: TRBV19
d_call: .

cdr3_nt: TGCGCCAGCAGGAAAGGGCCCCCGGACATGTTCACTGAAGCTTTCTTT
cdr3_aa: CASRKGPPDMFTEAFF
clone_size: many
j_call: TRBJ1-1
v_call: TRBV5-1
d_call: .

cdr3_nt: TGTGCCAGCAGCGTAGTGGGGAGCTCCTACGAGCAGTACTTC
cdr3_aa: CASSVVGSSYEQYF
clone_size: many
j_call: TRBJ2-7
v_call: TRBV7-2
d_call: .

cdr3_nt: TGTGCCAGCAGCCCGCCGGGGGCCAAAGCTAACTATGGCTACACCTTC
cdr3_aa: CASSPPGAKANYGYTF
clone_size: .
j_call: TRBJ1-2
v_call: TRBV4-2
d_call: .

cdr3_nt: TGTGCCAGCAGCGTAACAACGGGGGGGAACAATGAGCAGTTCTTC
cdr3_aa: CASSVTTGGNNEQFF
clone_size: few
j_call: TRBJ2-1
v_call: TRBV9
d_call: TRBD2

cdr3_nt: TGCGCCAGCAGCTTTAGCGGGAATCAAGAGACCCAGTCCTTC
cdr3_aa: CASSFSGNQETQSF
clone_size: .
j_call: TRBJ2-5
v_call: TRBV5-1
d_call: TRBD2

cdr3_nt: TGCAGCGTTCTTAGCGGGAGGGGTTACAATGAGCAGTTCTTC
cdr3_aa: CSVLSGRGYNEQFF
clone_size: many
j_call: TRBJ2-1
v_call: TRBV29-1
d_call: TRBD2

cdr3_nt: TGTGCCAGCCCCCCTGGAGCTAGCGGGGGCGCGGGGCAGTTCTTC
cdr3_aa: CASPPGASGGAGQFF
clone_size: .
j_call: TRBJ2-1
v_call: TRBV27
d_call: TRBD2

cdr3_nt: TGCGCCAGCTATATGAGGTCCTCTGGTACCGGGGAGCTGTTTTTT
cdr3_aa: CASYMRSSGTGELFF
clone_size: many
j_call: TRBJ2-2
v_call: TRBV5-1
d_call: .

cdr3_nt: TGTGCCAGCAGCTTGGTCTCGTCTTTGAATGGCTACACCTTC
cdr3_aa: CASSLVSSLNGYTF
clone_size: few
j_call: TRBJ1-2
v_call: TRBV5-5
d_call: .

cdr3_nt: TGTGCCAGCAGTTTACAGACAGATACGCAGTATTTT
cdr3_aa: CASSLQTDTQYF
clone_size: many
j_call: TRBJ2-3
v_call: TRBV28
d_call: .

cdr3_nt: TGTGCCAGCAGCTTCGAAGACAACTATGGCTACACCTTC
cdr3_aa: CASSFEDNYGYTF
clone_size: few
j_call: TRBJ1-2
v_call: TRBV7-9
d_call: .

cdr3_nt: TGCGCCAGCAGCCTCCGGACAGGGAATCTCGTCGATGAGCAGTTCTTC
cdr3_aa: CASSLRTGNLVDEQFF
clone_size: many
j_call: TRBJ2-1
v_call: TRBV5-1
d_call: TRBD1

cdr3_nt: TGCAGTGCCCCCCTCGCGAGGGGAAACACCATATATTTT
cdr3_aa: CSAPLARGNTIYF
clone_size: many
j_call: TRBJ1-3
v_call: TRBV20-1
d_call: .

cdr3_nt: TGTGCCAGCTCGGCCTATCGTGCACGGCAGAATCAGCCCCAGCATTTT
cdr3_aa: CASSAYRARQNQPQHF
clone_size: .
j_call: TRBJ1-5
v_call: TRBV18
d_call: .

cdr3_nt: TGCAGTGCTAGAGATCCCGGGACAGGGATAGATACGCAGTATTTT
cdr3_aa: CSARDPGTGIDTQYF
clone_size: .
j_call: TRBJ2-3
v_call: TRBV20-1
d_call: TRBD1

cdr3_nt: TGCAGTGCCTGCCAGGCGGACAGTAGCACAGATACGCAGTATTTT
cdr3_aa: CSACQADSSTDTQYF
clone_size: many
j_call: TRBJ2-3
v_call: TRBV20-1
d_call: .

cdr3_nt: TGCAGCGTCCTAGACAGGGGGCTAGGAGATACGCAGTATTTT
cdr3_aa: CSVLDRGLGDTQYF
clone_size: many
j_call: TRBJ2-3
v_call: TRBV29-1
d_call: TRBD1

cdr3_nt: TGTGCCAGCAGGGGGACAGGGTACTACAATGAGCAGTTCTTC
cdr3_aa: CASRGTGYYNEQFF
clone_size: many
j_call: TRBJ2-1
v_call: TRBV28
d_call: TRBD1

cdr3_nt: TGTGCCAGCAGGACCGGGACAGGGGGAGTAAATGAGCAGTTCTTC
cdr3_aa: CASRTGTGGVNEQFF
clone_size: many
j_call: TRBJ2-1
v_call: TRBV2
d_call: TRBD1

cdr3_nt: TGCGCCAGCAGCTTGGCCGGGCTTGGTGAAAAACTGTTTTTT
cdr3_aa: CASSLAGLGEKLFF
clone_size: .
j_call: TRBJ1-4
v_call: TRBV5-1
d_call: .

cdr3_nt: TGTGCCAGCAGCTTCCAGACAGAGACCCAGTACTTC
cdr3_aa: CASSFQTETQYF
clone_size: many
j_call: TRBJ2-5
v_call: TRBV7-9
d_call: .

cdr3_nt: TGCGCCAGCAGCTTGGGAACTAACCGAAGGAATGAGCAGTTCTTC
cdr3_aa: CASSLGTNRRNEQFF
clone_size: .
j_call: TRBJ2-1
v_call: TRBV5-1
d_call: .

cdr3_nt: TGTGCCAGCAGCTTAGAGGTGGGGTTCGGCTTC
cdr3_aa: CASSLEVGFGF
clone_size: many
j_call: TRBJ1-2
v_call: TRBV11-2
d_call: .

cdr3_nt: TGTGCCTCGGACAGGGGGGCTGGAAACACCATATATTTT
cdr3_aa: CASDRGAGNTIYF
clone_size: many
j_call: TRBJ1-3
v_call: TRBV30
d_call: TRBD1

cdr3_nt: TGTGCCAGCAGCACACATCTGAGCTCCTACGAGCAGTACTTC
cdr3_aa: CASSTHLSSYEQYF
clone_size: many
j_call: TRBJ2-7
v_call: TRBV6-1
d_call: .

cdr3_nt: TGTGCCAGCAGTACAACACCGACTAACTATGGCTACACCTTC
cdr3_aa: CASSTTPTNYGYTF
clone_size: .
j_call: TRBJ1-2
v_call: TRBV28
d_call: .

cdr3_nt: TGCAGCGCGACTAGCGGACTCTCCTACGAGCAGTACTTC
cdr3_aa: CSATSGLSYEQYF
clone_size: many
j_call: TRBJ2-7
v_call: TRBV29-1
d_call: TRBD2

cdr3_nt: TGTGCCAGCAGCTACCGTAGCGGGGGCGACGATACGCAGTATTTT
cdr3_aa: CASSYRSGGDDTQYF
clone_size: .
j_call: TRBJ2-3
v_call: TRBV7-2
d_call: TRBD2

cdr3_nt: TGTGCCTGGAGTGTACTGGGAGAAGCTTTCTTT
cdr3_aa: CAWSVLGEAFF
clone_size: .
j_call: TRBJ1-1
v_call: TRBV30
d_call: .